The T cell receptor beta chain under discussion was sequenced for a study of breast tumors, draining lymph nodes, adjacent tissues listed by TCRdb under 2016. In the study overall: In breast cancer patients, the study compared the TCR beta repertoires of tumor, adjacent nontumor tissue and axillary lymph nodes. The study was designed to assess the relationships and possible T-cell exchange between tumor, surrounding tissue and draining lymph node repertoires in human breast cancer. Points the paper makes about the study in general: The similarity between tumor and nontumor tissue repertoires was significantly greater in luminal-like breast cancer than in basal-like breast cancer. Tumor T-cell repertoires showed less diversity than lymph node repertoires and more diversity than nontumor tissue repertoires, and tumor T-cell repertoires showed preferential V and J gene usage. The data were considered consistent with most tumor T cells being derived from the lymph node and subsequently expanding within tumor tissue. The study presented the conclusion that tumor T cells originate in lymph nodes as consistent with a hypothesis, not as something directly demonstrated.

The lymph node samples were taken from the axillary draining lymph nodes of breast cancer patients. The CDR3 covers 17 residues, taking in both the cysteine and the phenylalanine. Only CDR3 DNA remains: 51 bases, in frame from the first base. CDR1 SGHTA and CDR2 FQGNSA are derived from the germline V gene. After removal of 4 bases from V and 1 base from J, the junction retains 5 bases not matched to a gene. Comments on this clonotype: Its specific antigen is unknown. Base qualities are not recorded, but no much larger clone differs from it by a single base.

The instrument was an Illumina HiSeq 2000. TCR beta chain libraries were generated through multiplex PCR amplification. High-throughput sequencing was used to analyze the amplified TCR beta chain products. The public reads were reprocessed in TCRdb via fastp at Q25 and MiXCR, keeping in-frame beta chains. Under each unique CDR3 protein, matching rows form one entry showing the most common genes and DNA. This sample holds hundreds of thousands of distinct CDR3 sequences; 32% were observed only once. 1.2% to 1.5% of the sample comes from the top ten. The chain is assembled from TRBV7-2 and TRBJ2-2, and 11 bases in between align with TRBD2. This TCR came from a female donor with breast cancer. Some clones in this sample may be carry-over from other donors' samples. Sample: axillary lymph node tissue. The CDR3 amino acid sequence is: CASSSTSGTMNTGELFF. Here is the DNA: TGTGCCAGCAGCTCGACTAGCGGGACCATGAACACCGGGGAGCTGTTTTTT.